This TCR beta chain was recorded in a study of a mutant IDH1 vaccine in newly diagnosed glioma (dated by TCRdb to about 2021). The study in broad terms: Vaccination was initiated 4-6 weeks after radiotherapy alone, or concurrently with temozolomide cycles in the chemotherapy-containing groups. Of the approximately 30 treated patients, about 62% were male and roughly 38% were female, and a mean age of around 40 years was recorded. Before enrollment, most patients had been given radiochemotherapy with temozolomide as standard therapy, while the rest had received either radiotherapy alone or temozolomide alone. The week-35 safety follow-up was designated visit V12, and the week-47 end of study was designated visit V13. Peripheral blood was drawn at six visits: V03 (baseline), V05, V07, V10, V12 and V13. For exploratory analyses, longitudinal TCRB deep sequencing was carried out in 25 to 30 treated patients wherever samples were available.

The germline V gene gives CDR1 as SGHAT and CDR2 as FQNNGV. Inclusive of the bounding cysteine and phenylalanine, the CDR3 is 14 residues long. Here the CDR3 DNA is all that survives: 42 bases in frame from base 1. V and J are trimmed by 4 bases and 10 bases, and the gene matches miss 10 bases of the junction. In the paper's terms, the time point label means: week 35, safety follow-up. Each vaccine dose was 300 ug of a 20-mer mutant IDH1 peptide in Montanide, given subcutaneously with topical imiquimod. Across visits V03 through V10, patients got a total of eight vaccinations, given in weeks 1, 3, 5, 7, 11, 15, 19 and 23. Newly diagnosed WHO grade 3 or 4 IDH1-mutant astrocytomas showing loss of nuclear ATRX were present in the donors. The samples were drawn from NOA16, a multicentre, single-arm, open-label phase I trial in Germany that tested a mutant IDH1 peptide vaccine in humans for the first time. Genomic DNA for TCRB sequencing was isolated from EDTA blood with the DNeasy Blood and Tissue Kit.

Remarks on this clone: The specificity of this receptor is unknown. No quality values exist for individual bases; no much larger clone is one base distant.

Libraries were made using the immunoSEQ multiplex PCR assay. Rearranged TCR beta chain sequences were amplified using the hsTCRB Kit according to the manufacturer's protocol. Sequencing of TCRB libraries was carried out on an Illumina MiSeq. From the authors' description of their analysis: The kit vendor's proprietary platform handled demultiplexing, trimming and gene mapping. TCRdb limited this immuneACCESS table to in-frame rearrangements with V and J called. A share of clones is missing; checked studies link under half to unresolved V genes, and the rest is unexplained. V, J and clone size were drawn from that table, and D and trimming were deduced from the DNA. A total of roughly 52,000 clones appear in this sample, less than 90% of them only once. The top ten clonotypes cover approximately 4.5% of the sample. General conclusions and limits of the study: Selection of PBMC samples for TCRB deep sequencing was based on availability. No apparent relationship was observed between pseudoprogression and alterations in the top peripheral T cell clonotypes detected by TCRB sequencing. Across multiple MHC alleles, vaccine-induced immune responses were seen in 90% to 95% of patients. The authors stated that sample limitations prevented analyses of patient blood samples from being reproduced.

This sample comprised PBMCs, obtained from a glioma patient whose treatment included an IDH1 peptide vaccine. This sequence originates from a woman aged 18-35 years with glioma. The chain couples TRBV11-2 to TRBJ2-3; the central 8 bases match TRBD2. The encoded CDR3 is CASSSSTSGPPQYF. The nucleotide sequence reads TGTGCCAGCAGCTCCTCTACTAGCGGCCCCCCGCAGTATTTT.